Presented here are 13 T cell receptor beta chains from one specimen sequenced in a study of response to subunit inactivated influenza vaccine (dated by TCRdb to 2016 to 2019). The library relied on RT-PCR. The sequencer listed for this sample is Illumina HiSeq 2500. TCRdb itself trimmed the public reads at Q25 with fastp, ran MiXCR and retained productive beta chains. Every distinct CDR3 protein forms one entry, paired with its most common genes and DNA. The sample table contains a few hundred thousand distinct CDR3 sequences; only one count was recorded for 13% to 15% of them. The leading ten clones occupy 11% of the sample. Sequences were derived from PBMCs from blood, sampled about 13 days after vaccination. The receptor source for this set is a man in his fifties or sixties who received an inactivated influenza vaccine. Donor details come from another sample of the same person, matched by shared clones.

The chain couples TRBV5-1 to TRBJ2-3, with D perhaps TRBD1 or TRBD2 (5 bases each). There are 15 residues in the CDR3. Trimming removed 4 bases at V and 2 bases at J, with 14 bases between. CDR1 is SGHRS and CDR2 is YFSETQ in the germline V gene. The CDR3 DNA sequence: TGCGCCAGCAGCGTCTCGGGACGGGACACAGATACGCAGTATTTT. Translating it yields CASSVSGRDTDTQYF.

This clonotype was seen ten or more times. The V and J genes are TRBV7-9 and TRBJ2-7, with 8 bases identical to TRBD1. CDR1 and CDR2 (germline): SEHNR, FQNEAQ (reference sequence). This CDR3 comprises 14 residues. V lost 7 bases, J lost 3 bases, and 8 bases stayed unmatched. Here the CDR3 DNA reads TGTGCCAGCATGATTGGGACAGGAGACTACGAGCAGTACTTC. It codes for CASMIGTGDYEQYF.

V is TRBV18 and J is TRBJ1-4; possibly TRBD1 for D (5 bases). Germline-derived CDR1 and CDR2 are KGHSH and LQKENI. V was pared by 4 bases and J by 6 bases, with 9 bases between. The CDR3 is 13 residues long. CDR3 bases: TGTGCCAGCTCACTCGGGACGGATGAAAAACTGTTTTTT. Protein product: CASSLGTDEKLFF.

This clonotype appeared a few times. The gene calls are TRBV2 and TRBJ2-5, with TRBD1 identical over 9 bases. V gave up 7 bases and J gave up 5 bases; unmatched junction bases: 8. The V gene's germline CDR1 is SNHLY and CDR2 FYNNEI. The CDR3 has 14 amino acids. CDR3 protein: CASNRGQGGETQYF. The CDR3 DNA is TGTGCCAGCAACAGGGGACAGGGTGGCGAGACCCAGTACTTC.

This clonotype was seen many times. The junction departs from the called germline gene at one end, perhaps through a read error. This chain uses TRBV5-1 with TRBJ2-6; D uncertain. The CDR3 is 15 residues long. From germline, CDR1 is SGHRS and CDR2 YFSETQ. CDR3 sequence: CASSLDGSGANVLTF. The CDR3 DNA reads TGTGCCAGCAGCTTGGATGGCTCTGGGGCCAACGTCCTGACTTTC.

This clonotype was found a few times. This chain's CDR3 is CATEDRGLTGELFF. CDR3 nucleotides: TGTGCCACCGAGGACAGGGGGCTGACCGGGGAGCTGTTTTTT. The V gene is TRBV10-3, the J gene TRBJ2-2, with 11 bases that match TRBD1. Trimming removed 10 bases from V and 5 bases from J; junction bases left unmatched: 6. There are 14 residues in the CDR3. From germline, CDR1 is ENHRY and CDR2 SYGVKD.

This clonotype was counted only a few times. CDR3: CASSTTGGGLARYNEQFF. CDR3 coding DNA: TGTGCCAGCAGTACAACGGGAGGGGGACTAGCGCGTTACAATGAGCAGTTCTTC. This chain links TRBV28 with TRBJ2-1, with 10 bases identical to TRBD2. The CDR3 consists of 18 residues. Germline V gene sequence: CDR1 MDHEN, CDR2 SYDVKM. Unmatched junction bases numbered 14, after V lost 5 bases and J lost 4 bases.

This clonotype showed up just a few times. The chain joins TRBV14 to TRBJ2-7, with 8 bases identical to TRBD2. CDR1 is SGHDN and CDR2 is FVKESK in the germline V gene. The CDR3 consists of 18 residues. Trimming removed 4 bases from V and 5 bases from J; junction bases left unmatched: 19. The CDR3, as DNA: TGTGCCAGCAGCCTACGGAGCGGGAGACAACCCACCGGTCACGAGCAGTACTTC. Amino acid sequence: CASSLRSGRQPTGHEQYF.

This chain connects TRBV15 to TRBJ2-5; D ambiguous. The germline V gene encodes CDR1 LNHNV and CDR2 YYDKDF (reference sequence). The CDR3 is 13 amino acids. V was pared by 1 base and J by 5 bases, with 8 bases between. The DNA of the CDR3 is TGTGCCACCAGCAGAGCCTACCCGGAGACCCAGTACTTC. It codes for CATSRAYPETQYF.

The genes are TRBV6-2 or TRBV6-3 and TRBJ2-7; 9 nucleotides align to TRBD2. V dropped 2 bases and J dropped 3; count of bases not matched to a gene: 5. This CDR3 is built from 15 residues. Germline-derived CDR1 and CDR2 are MNHEY and SVGEGT. Here the CDR3 DNA reads TGTGCCAGCAGTTACGGCCTAGCGGGGAGCTACGAGCAGTACTTC. This codes for CASSYGLAGSYEQYF.

The J gene is TRBJ2-5, the V gene TRBV7-2; no reliable D call. V was trimmed by 5 bases and J by 2 bases, leaving 12 bases between them. The CDR3 extends over 14 amino acids. Per germline, CDR1 SGHTA and CDR2 FQGNSA. The CDR3 reads CASSRTQRQETQYF. DNA for the CDR3: TGTGCCAGCAGCCGAACACAGAGACAAGAGACCCAGTACTTC.

The chain combines TRBV30 with TRBJ1-5; unclear D gene. The germline CDR1 and CDR2 sequences are GTSNPN and SVGIG (reference sequence). The CDR3 has 13 amino acids. The V gene lost 5 bases and the J gene lost 7 bases, with 15 bases spanning the gap. CDR3 in amino acids: CAWGGDRSQPQHF. CDR3 DNA: TGTGCCTGGGGTGGGGATCGCAGCCAGCCCCAGCATTTT.

The chain carries TRBV20-1 and TRBJ2-7; 7 bases map to TRBD2. This CDR3 spans 14 amino acids. Germline CDR1 is DFQATT and CDR2 is SNEGSKA (reference sequence). V shed 5 bases and J 3 bases; nucleotides not matched to a gene: 10. The CDR3 DNA follows: TGCAGTGCTCGTACTTTTGGGGGGGACTACGAGCAGTACTTC. Protein product: CSARTFGGDYEQYF.